This T cell receptor (beta chain) was captured in a study of shared clonotypes between healthy human individuals. Recent acute infections and vaccinations were absent in the healthy HIV-negative adult donors. Replicate PCRs for sorted subsets used around 200 ng DNA; this equaled tens of thousands of T cell genomes. Here immunoSEQ multiplex PCR was the method, and the copy in TCRdb shows in-frame clones only, minus some. The table shows over 2 million clones, with roughly 96% occurring only once. Input material: naive CD4+ T cells sorted from blood. Subset defined: CD45RA+ positively selected. The TCR originated in a man younger than 35 in good health.

The CDR3 nucleotides read TGTGCCAGCAGCCACAGCCTTTCGGGTGAAAAACTGTTTTTT. As protein: CASSHSLSGEKLFF. The chain is built from TRBV6-1 and TRBJ1-4; D remains unclear. Deletions cut 6 bases from V and 7 bases from J, with 15 bases between. The germline gives CDR1 MNHNS, CDR2 SASEGT. The CDR3 loop spans 14 amino acids.